This T cell receptor beta chain was captured by sequencing in a study of CD8+ T cells in alopecia areata. Study overall: Among treated patients, severity was scored by affected scalp area percentage. Study-wide results and caveats: There were many expanded lesional clones persisting in scalp and blood during tofacitinib.

A note on this clone: Its antigen is unidentified.

Treatment specified: oral pan-JAK inhibitor, 5-10 mg twice daily. Once RNA had been extracted, it was reverse transcribed into cDNA to act as the sequencing template. Using immunoSEQ multiplex PCR, the repertoire was profiled, and TCRdb retains in-frame clones only, with some absent. The table records over 150,000 clones, roughly three fifths of them present only once. The CDR3 runs 14 residues. Trimming pared 5 bases from V and 5 bases from J, leaving 15 bases between. The germline CDR1 and CDR2 sequences are MNHNS and SASEGT. This TCR derives from a human donor with alopecia areata. The genes are TRBV6-1 and TRBJ2-5; maybe TRBD1 (6 bases). The sequencing here drew on CD4+ T cells sorted from blood, taken at week 4, from a patient treated with tofacitinib. CDR3 bases: TGTGCCAGCAGTCCGACAGGAGTCAGTGAGACCCAGTACTTC. The encoded protein is CASSPTGVSETQYF.